This T cell receptor beta chain stems from a study of regulatory T cells in long-lasting Graves disease (dated by TCRdb to about 2021). Background on the whole study: Persistent Graves' disease was defined as persistently positive TSH receptor autoantibodies together with antithyroid drug treatment for over 5 years. The study took place in China and was registered as a clinical trial. Persistent Graves' disease patients were compared with newly diagnosed Graves' disease patients by peripheral blood TCR sequencing and RNA sequencing. TCR sequencing covered roughly 13 persistent and 20 newly diagnosed Graves' disease patients, some 35 samples in total. Antithyroid drugs had been taken for approximately 9.7 years on average by persistent Graves' disease patients in the clinical cohort.

The full study reports these points: Patients with persistent disease shared more public clonotypes (over 2,500) than newly diagnosed patients did (966). Only peripheral blood was studied, because thyroid tissue, the primary lesion, was inaccessible. Sequencing and analysis were limited to the TCR beta chain. Preferential use of TRBV28, TRBJ1-2 and TRBJ2-5 was observed in persistent disease, whereas TRBV20-1 and TRBJ2-1 were favored in newly diagnosed disease. The authors noted that the small sample size was a limitation that may lower accuracy. Compared with newly diagnosed patients, patients with persistent Graves' disease had lower TCR Shannon entropy and fewer highly expanded clones, which suggests clonal expansion.

In the case of this clonotype: The antigen this receptor binds is unknown. Base-call qualities are not available, and no considerably larger clone is one nucleotide away.

This specimen's time point label, per the study, means: persistent/refractory GD, antithyroid drugs over 5 years with positive TRAb. For both TCR sequencing and RNA sequencing, RNA was extracted from PBMCs in TRIzol. The diagnosis of Graves' disease was made according to American Thyroid Association guidelines. Patients were recruited from an endocrinology department in Xi'an, China. From each patient, 7.5 to 10 milliliters of peripheral blood was collected into an EDTA anticoagulant tube. PBMCs were isolated by Ficoll Paque Plus density gradient separation without further T cell sorting. An Agilent 2100 Bioanalyzer and agarose gel were used to check RNA quality, while a NanoDrop 2000 measured RNA concentration. The receptor library was made with multiplex PCR. The sequencer listed for this sample is Illumina HiSeq 4000. To build TCR beta libraries, CDR3 regions were amplified by Arm-PCR using iRepertoire HTBI primers. Before sequencing, the PCR products underwent gel purification. Per the authors' processing: Gene usage analysis of CDR3 amino acid clonotypes used the 50 to 70 TRBV and fewer than 15 TRBJ segments found across samples. COPE and FqMerger were used to merge the filtered high-quality paired reads into contigs. BLAST was used to align contigs to IMGT TRBV, TRBD and TRBJ reference genes, and CDR3 was defined according to IMGT. Any clonotype with a frequency above 0.1% was counted as a highly expanded clone. Shannon entropy served as the measure of repertoire diversity, while the Gini coefficient captured V-J evenness. Clonotypes shared by more than one individual were considered public. The public reads were quality trimmed at Q25 with fastp and then assembled into clones with MiXCR by TCRdb, keeping productive beta chains. Rows matching on CDR3 protein sequence are summarized as one entry with the most common DNA and genes. None of the V and J calls come from the authors' own analysis; TCRdb made them. Within this sample are about 400,000 distinct CDR3 sequences, with 20% to 25% of them counted one time only. The ten largest clonotypes hold around 20% of the sample.

The CDR3, cysteine through phenylalanine, is 14 amino acids long. Only the CDR3 DNA stays, 42 bases, in frame from base 1. CDR1 is given as MDHEN and CDR2 as SYDVKM, both from the germline V gene. Deletion took 6 bases off V and 0 bases off J, with a span of 12 bases between the germline ends. The sequencing here drew on peripheral blood mononuclear cells (PBMCs), taken when the disease was refractory, from a patient treated with antithyroid drugs. The receptor chain draws on TRBV28 and TRBJ2-7; the D gene is not confidently resolved. The sequence came from a female donor with Graves disease. CDR3 sequence: CASSYRVPSYEQYF. The bases read TGTGCCAGCAGCTACCGGGTCCCCTCCTACGAGCAGTACTTC.